Following are 11 T cell receptor beta chains from one sample sequenced in a study of CD8 T cells in ankylosing spondylitis. Each CDR3 protein gets one entry after TCRdb re-called the 5' RACE reads with MiXCR. Here the sample spans 300,000 to 350,000 distinct CDR3 sequences, around a tenth being singletons. Sequencing input: blood, either unsorted or a sorted T cell fraction (not recorded which). Source of these receptors: a female donor with ankylosing spondylitis or in good health (not recorded which).

This clonotype was seen more than once but under ten times. V is TRBV2 and J is TRBJ2-7; D is unresolved. CDR3 length: 14 residues. Trimming shortened V by 2 bases and J by 6 bases, and 14 bases separated the two germline ends. Germline loops: CDR1 SNHLY, CDR2 FYNNEI. The DNA for the CDR3 is TGTGCCAGCAGTGAAACCTCGGGCCCTCTCGAGCAGTACTTC. Translation: CASSETSGPLEQYF.

This clonotype was recorded a few times. CDR3 coding DNA: TGTGCCAGCAGCTTATATGGCGGGAGTGGAACCGGGGAGCTGTTTTTT. The encoded protein is CASSLYGGSGTGELFF. The J gene is TRBJ2-2, the V gene TRBV11-1; 7 nucleotides align to TRBD2. This CDR3 spans 16 amino acids. J was trimmed by 5 bases and V by 2 bases; bases with no gene match: 8. The germline V gene has CDR1 SGHAT and CDR2 FQDESV (reference sequence).

CDR3 in amino acids: CASRTGRAEHEQFF. Written as DNA, the CDR3 is TGTGCCAGCAGGACGGGACGCGCAGAGCATGAGCAGTTCTTC. The genes are TRBV2 and TRBJ2-1; D possibly uses TRBD1 or TRBD2 (5 bases each). V dropped 6 bases and J dropped 8 bases, with 17 bases sitting between them. Germline V gene lookup returns CDR1 SNHLY and CDR2 FYNNEI. This CDR3 is 14 amino acids long.

The chain uses TRBV12-3 or TRBV12-4 and TRBJ1-2, with D possibly matching TRBD1 (5 bases). V lost 4 bases to trimming and J lost 7 bases, with 16 bases between them. The CDR3 spans 14 residues. CDR3 nucleotide sequence: TGTGCCAGCAGTTCCCTTTCTGGGACGGGTGGCTACACCTTC. Protein product: CASSSLSGTGGYTF.

In this sample, this clonotype turned up many times. The V and J genes are TRBV19 and TRBJ2-1; possibly TRBD1 or TRBD2 for D (5 bases each). V was cut by 7 bases and J by 9 bases, with 19 bases left in between. This CDR3 contains 14 residues. Germline CDR1 is LNHDA and CDR2 is SQIVND (reference sequence). The CDR3 nucleotides are TGTGCCAGTACCCCAGGAGGTAGGGGTTCTGAGCAGTTCTTC. Translated: CASTPGGRGSEQFF.

Comments on this clonotype: The junction departs from germline at one end; a sequencing error may be responsible. This chain joins TRBV5-1 and TRBJ2-1, with 8 bases fitting TRBD1. Per the germline V gene, CDR1 is SGHRS and CDR2 is YFSETQ. This CDR3 comprises 14 residues. CDR3 bases: TGCGCCAGCAACCCGGGACAGGAATACAATGAGAAGTTCTTC. Protein sequence: CASNPGQEYNEKFF.

Ten or more counts support this clonotype. This chain links TRBV20-1 with TRBJ2-3; D unclear. CDR1 and CDR2 from the germline V gene are DFQATT and SNEGSKA (reference sequence). V lost 3 bases and J 9 bases, leaving 19 bases between the germline ends. This CDR3 spans 14 amino acids. CDR3 protein: CSASYSPVPITQYF. In nucleotides, the CDR3 is TGCAGTGCTAGTTACTCCCCGGTTCCGATCACGCAGTATTTT.

V gene TRBV20-1 combines with J gene TRBJ1-6, with D possibly being TRBD1 (5 bases). Per the germline V gene, CDR1 is DFQATT and CDR2 is SNEGSKA (reference sequence). Trimming left V 6 bases short and J 8 bases short, with 20 bases between. The CDR3 has 15 amino acids. CDR3 sequence reads: CSAAGGGSADSPLHF. CDR3 sequence (DNA): TGCAGTGCCGCGGGGGGAGGCAGTGCGGATTCACCCCTCCACTTT.

This clonotype was counted at least ten times. This chain joins TRBV5-4 and TRBJ2-7, with TRBD1 matching 7 bases. CDR1 is SGHNT, CDR2 YYREEE, per germline (reference sequence). The CDR3 totals 16 residues. V shed 4 bases and J 0 bases; nucleotides not matched to a gene: 10. The CDR3 here is CASSKAGGKSSYEQYF. The CDR3 coding sequence is TGTGCCAGCAGCAAAGCAGGGGGAAAGAGCTCCTACGAGCAGTACTTC.

This clonotype was picked up many times. The rearrangement links TRBV6-1 to TRBJ2-1; 7 nucleotides align to TRBD2. CDR3 size: 16 residues. Germline V gene sequence: CDR1 MNHNS, CDR2 SASEGT. V was clipped by 4 bases and J by 0 bases; unmatched bases: 6. CDR3 in amino acids: CASSVAGGSSYNEQFF. DNA for the CDR3: TGTGCCAGCAGTGTCGCGGGCGGGAGCTCCTACAATGAGCAGTTCTTC.

This clonotype has just a few counts. The chain recombines TRBV7-3 with TRBJ1-1; possible D gene TRBD1, 6 bases. This CDR3 region has 14 residues. Deletions cut 2 bases from V and 5 bases from J, with 12 bases between. Germline-derived CDR1 and CDR2 are SGHTA and FQGTGA. In nucleotides, the CDR3 is TGTGCCAGCAGCTTAGACAGGTATGGAACTGAAGCTTTCTTT. Encoded protein: CASSLDRYGTEAFF.